Listed below are T cell receptor beta chains from one sample, sequenced in a study of blood T cell repertoires in COVID-19. Here immunoSEQ multiplex PCR was the method, and the copy in TCRdb shows in-frame clones only, minus some. This table holds roughly 20,000 clones, around 87% found once. The sequenced sample was peripheral blood. All receptors derive from a human donor in a cohort sampled during active COVID-19. The conserved cysteine and the conserved F or W are not part of the CDR3 here. Each record gives: V gene, clone size, CDR3 protein. The size of a clone is reported for some rows only, either as once, few or many, or as a class for expanded clones.

TRBV30,.,AWSVAGNTEAF
TRBV4-2,.,ASSQDSLAGSSTDTQY
TRBV3-1/TRBV3-2,few,ASSQVTGREQY
TRBV3-1/TRBV3-2,.,ASSQVSTGELF
TRBV6-5,.,ASNGQGVASPLH
TRBV11-2,large,ASSLIPSGHNQETQY
TRBV18,.,ASSPTSGSRDEQF
TRBV28,.,ASSPDRYEQY
TRBV18,.,ASSPLDFQNNEQF
TRBV5-1,.,ASTGTSGSEETQY
TRBV7-3,.,ASSPRLAGGSDTQY
TRBV18,.,ASSPRGVEQY
TRBV6-2/TRBV6-3,.,ASSYLARELF
TRBV4-2,once,ASSQDWGLAGGVDTGELF
TRBV11-2,.,ASSRDGGRTETQY
TRBV7-6,.,ASSSLRIGSWFNEQF
TRBV4-1,.,ASSQSTAATNEKLF
TRBV19,.,ASSIVGYSGTDTQY
TRBV12-5,.,ASGFHSAATTGELF
TRBV20-1,.,SATLAPGAF
TRBV10-3,.,AISGGQGINYEQY
TRBV7-3,.,ASSLTGGPLQETQY
TRBV5-1,.,ASSPRDSSNEKLF
TRBV27,.,ASSGGTGNTEAF
TRBV28,.,ASRRDSYGYT
TRBV2,.,ASSEERSKNIQY
TRBV5-5,.,ASSLSQGTSGRAGSYEQY
TRBV6-1,.,ASSEAASGFHNEQF